The 29 T cell receptor beta chains below were found in one sample sequenced in a study of CD8+ T cells in alopecia areata (dated by TCRdb to the late 2010s). Read against the paper, the sample's time point label means: roughly 24 weeks on oral tofacitinib. The treatment or condition label, read with the paper, signifies: oral pan-JAK inhibitor, 5-10 mg twice daily. Library preparation employed the immunoSEQ multiplex PCR assay. RNA was extracted from all samples and reverse transcribed into cDNA as template for TCR sequencing. This is the immuneACCESS table as TCRdb keeps it, with only in-frame sequences that have V and J called. A part of the clones is gone; compared with another copy, unresolved V genes explain less than half, and the rest is unexplained. Present in this sample are fewer than 250,000 clones, roughly 60% of which were seen just once. Clones ranked in the top ten supply about 0.94% of the sample.

The sequenced sample was CD4+ T cells sorted from blood, obtained at week 24, from a patient treated with tofacitinib. All receptors come from a human donor with alopecia areata.

The chain couples TRBV30 to TRBJ2-5, with 9 positions matching TRBD1. Losses at the gene ends were 3 bases for V and 1 base for J; bases not matched to a gene: 3. Germline assignment: CDR1 GTSNPN and CDR2 SVGIG (reference sequence). The CDR3 runs to 14 residues. The CDR3 region is CAWRGGQGQETQYF. CDR3 DNA: TGTGCCTGGAGGGGGGGACAGGGCCAAGAGACCCAGTACTTC.

The chain uses TRBV30 and TRBJ1-1; D not resolved. The germline CDR1 and CDR2 sequences are GTSNPN and SVGIG (reference sequence). The CDR3 runs to 13 residues. Between the trimmed V and J ends, which lost 4 bases and 1 base, there was a span of 10 bases. The DNA of the CDR3 is TGTGCCTGGAAACAAGCGGGGAACACTGAAGCTTTCTTT. Its translation is CAWKQAGNTEAFF.

J is TRBJ1-3 and V is TRBV14, with D unclear. The length of the CDR3 is 13 residues. Looked up from germline, CDR1 is SGHDN and CDR2 is FVKESK. Trimming cost V 4 bases and J 4 bases, with 8 bases left between them. The CDR3 DNA sequence: TGTGCCAGCAGCCTTTCGGCGGGAAACACCATATATTTT. Translating it yields CASSLSAGNTIYF.

This rearrangement joins TRBV4-3 to TRBJ1-6; 10 bases map to TRBD1. The CDR3 consists of 19 residues. Germline CDR1 is LGHNA and CDR2 is YSLEER. V was clipped by 0 bases and J by 13 bases; unmatched bases: 18. The CDR3 DNA reads TGCGCCAGCAGCCAAGATCTGGCAATGATCGGACAGGGGGTTAGGCCCCTCCACTTT. Residues: CASSQDLAMIGQGVRPLHF.

V gene TRBV5-1 combines with J gene TRBJ1-5; 12 nucleotides align to TRBD1. Germline V gives CDR1 SGHRS, CDR2 YFSETQ. With V trimmed by 4 bases and J by 3 bases, 5 bases remained unmatched. The CDR3 has 16 amino acids. DNA for the CDR3: TGCGCCAGCAGCACGGGACAGGGGGCTGACAATCAGCCCCAGCATTTT. This codes for CASSTGQGADNQPQHF.

This clone showed up just a few times. The chain joins TRBV29-1 to TRBJ2-1; TRBD1 is a possible D gene (6 bases). This CDR3 has 15 amino acids. Trimming cost V 6 bases and J 4 bases, with 19 bases left between them. Germline CDR1 and CDR2: SQVTM and ANQGSEA. CDR3 loop: CSVILGRGVYNEQFF. The CDR3 region has the DNA TGCAGCGTGATCTTGGGCAGGGGTGTGTACAATGAGCAGTTCTTC.

J is TRBJ2-1 and V is TRBV4-1; D not certain. V shed 1 base and J shed 1 base, with 5 bases lying between them. Germline V gives CDR1 MGHRA, CDR2 YSYEKL. The CDR3 is made up of 14 amino acids. The CDR3 region has the DNA TGCGCCAGCAGCCAAGTAGGGTCCTACAATGAGCAGTTCTTC. It codes for CASSQVGSYNEQFF.

The chain couples TRBV28 to TRBJ2-7; D unresolved. The CDR3 is 14 amino acids. V lost 5 bases, J lost 3 bases, and 14 bases lay in between. CDR1 is MDHEN, CDR2 SYDVKM, per germline. Written as DNA, the CDR3 is TGTGCCAGCAGTGCGCCACCGGAATTCTACGAGCAGTACTTC. Protein product: CASSAPPEFYEQYF. The whole variable domain, remainder taken from reference TRBV28 and TRBJ2-7, is DVKVTQSSRYLVKRTGEKVFLECVQDMDHENMFWYRQDPGLGLRLIYFSYDVKMKEKGDIPEGYSVSREKKERFSLILESASTNQTSMYLCASSAPPEFYEQYFGPGTRLTVT.

This clone was detected only a few times. The chain couples TRBV6-5 to TRBJ1-1, with 7 bases identical to TRBD1. Germline lookup yields CDR1 MNHEY and CDR2 SVGAGI. This CDR3 region has 14 residues. Unmatched junction bases numbered 4, after V lost 6 bases and J lost 0 bases. CDR3 protein: CASRDRAMNTEAFF. Here the CDR3 DNA reads TGTGCCAGCAGAGACAGGGCAATGAACACTGAAGCTTTCTTT.

The V gene is TRBV4-3, the J gene TRBJ2-7; D may match TRBD1 or TRBD2 (6 bases each). Per germline, CDR1 LGHNA and CDR2 YSLEER. V was shortened by 0 bases and J by 6 bases, with 9 bases between the two germline ends. The CDR3 is 13 amino acids. Written as DNA, the CDR3 is TGCGCCAGCAGCCAAGATTGGGGGGCCGAGCAGTACTTC. It specifies CASSQDWGAEQYF.

There are a few counts of this clone. The chain links TRBV29-1 to TRBJ1-1; D is possibly TRBD1 (5 bases). The CDR3 contains 13 residues. Trimming took 6 bases from V and 1 from J, leaving 12 bases between them. Germline V lookup: CDR1 SQVTM, CDR2 ANQGSEA. The CDR3 DNA reads TGCAGCGTCTACCAGACAGAGAACACTGAAGCTTTCTTT. Protein: CSVYQTENTEAFF.

This clone has a handful of counts. The chain links TRBV7-2 to TRBJ1-2, with D possibly TRBD1 on 6 matching bases. Germline loops: CDR1 SGHTA, CDR2 FQGNSA. The CDR3 totals 16 residues. With 7 bases removed from V and 8 bases from J, the gap between germline ends came to 26 bases. The CDR3 DNA reads as TGTGCCAGCACTAGCCGGGGGGCGAATTTCTTCGGAGGCTACACCTTC. Its protein is CASTSRGANFFGGYTF.

This clone was picked up one time. J is TRBJ1-2 and V is TRBV4-3; tentative D call: TRBD1 (6 bases). The V end was cut by 0 bases, the J end by 7 bases, with 15 bases between. Germline loops: CDR1 LGHNA, CDR2 YSLEER. The CDR3 covers 15 residues. CDR3 coding DNA: TGCGCCAGCAGCCAAGATCCGGGGGGCACTCGTGGCTACACCTTC. Its translation is CASSQDPGGTRGYTF.

This clone was counted only a few times. The chain combines TRBV29-1 with TRBJ2-3; D is perhaps TRBD1 (5 bases). This CDR3 is built from 16 residues. With 0 bases removed from V and 2 bases from J, the gap between germline ends came to 15 bases. CDR1 and CDR2 (germline): SQVTM, ANQGSEA. This CDR3 is CSVEDRVRTNTDTQYF. The CDR3 DNA reads as TGCAGCGTTGAAGATCGCGTCAGGACAAACACAGATACGCAGTATTTT.

This clone was counted a few times. The chain carries TRBV15 and TRBJ2-3; D gene ambiguous. The V gene's germline CDR1 is LNHNV and CDR2 YYDKDF (reference sequence). The CDR3 runs 14 residues. V was shortened by 1 base and J by 6 bases, with 11 bases between the two germline ends. CDR3 in DNA: TGTGCCACCAGCAGAGTCCCGTATATGGATACGCAGTATTTT. This codes for CATSRVPYMDTQYF.

This clone was seen just once. This chain links TRBV5-1 with TRBJ2-2, with D possibly TRBD1 on 6 matching bases. The germline gives CDR1 SGHRS, CDR2 YFSETQ. Trimming cost V 4 bases and J 5 bases, with 9 bases left between them. The CDR3 has 13 residues. The CDR3 region is CASSPGATGELFF. The CDR3 DNA reads TGCGCCAGCAGCCCAGGGGCGACCGGGGAGCTGTTTTTT. The variable domain in full, completed from reference TRBV5-1 and TRBJ2-2, reads KAGVTQTPRYLIKTRGQQVTLSCSPISGHRSVSWYQQTPGQGLQFLFEYFSETQRNKGNFPGRFSGRQFSNSRSEMNVSTLELGDSALYLCASSPGATGELFFGEGSRLTVL.

In its sample, this clone was seen once. The V and J genes are TRBV5-6 and TRBJ2-1; D remains unclear. Germline CDR1 SGHDT, CDR2 YYEEEE. V lost 5 bases, J lost 0 bases, and 9 bases lay in between. This CDR3 spans 14 amino acids. CDR3 sequence: CASRGRSSYNEQFF. In DNA form, the CDR3 reads TGTGCCAGCAGGGGCAGAAGCTCCTACAATGAGCAGTTCTTC.

This clone was picked up a small number of times. The V call is TRBV28, the J call TRBJ2-5, with D perhaps matching TRBD2 (5 bases). Trimming removed 2 bases from V and 4 bases from J, with 5 bases in between. This CDR3 region has 12 residues. Germline V gene lookup returns CDR1 MDHEN and CDR2 SYDVKM. The CDR3 is CASSLRGETQYF. The CDR3 bases are TGTGCCAGCAGTTTACGGGGAGAGACCCAGTACTTC.

The V call is TRBV7-2, the J call TRBJ1-4; 8 bases are shared with TRBD1. The V and J ends lost 7 bases and 7 bases, in that order; junction bases with no gene match: 8. This CDR3 is built from 14 residues. Germline CDR1 is SGHTA and CDR2 is FQGNSA. The CDR3 DNA follows: TGTGCCAGCACCTATCAGGGGGCGGGTGAAAAACTGTTTTTT. This encodes CASTYQGAGEKLFF. Using reference TRBV7-2 and TRBJ1-4 for the parts outside the CDR3, the full variable domain is GAGVSQSPSNKVTEKGKDVELRCDPISGHTALYWYRQSLGQGLEFLIYFQGNSAPDKSGLPSDRFSAERTGGSVSTLTIQRTQQEDSAVYLCASTYQGAGEKLFFGSGTQLSVL.

This clone was found a few times. The chain uses TRBV5-1 and TRBJ2-1; TRBD2 aligns across 8 bases. The CDR3 loop spans 15 amino acids. Germline V gives CDR1 SGHRS, CDR2 YFSETQ. Trimming took 1 base from V and 5 from J; bases not matched to a gene: 5. The CDR3 DNA sequence: TGCGCCAGCAGCTTGATAGCGGGGTTCAACAATGAGCAGTTCTTC. This sequence encodes CASSLIAGFNNEQFF. Complete variable domain (other parts from reference TRBV5-1 and TRBJ2-1): KAGVTQTPRYLIKTRGQQVTLSCSPISGHRSVSWYQQTPGQGLQFLFEYFSETQRNKGNFPGRFSGRQFSNSRSEMNVSTLELGDSALYLCASSLIAGFNNEQFFGPGTRLTVL.

V is TRBV5-6 and J is TRBJ1-5; D is unresolved. The CDR3 sequence is 13 residues long. CDR1 and CDR2 (germline): SGHDT, YYEEEE. With 4 bases removed from V and 0 bases from J, the gap between germline ends came to 5 bases. CDR3: CASSVNSNQPQHF. In DNA form, the CDR3 reads TGTGCCAGCAGCGTGAATAGCAATCAGCCCCAGCATTTT.

The rearrangement links TRBV29-1 to TRBJ1-2; TRBD1 matches at 7 bases. Germline V CDR1 and CDR2: SQVTM, ANQGSEA. V shed 7 bases and J 4 bases; nucleotides not matched to a gene: 9. The CDR3 contains 13 residues. CDR3 amino acids: CSAQTGRAYGYTF. DNA for the CDR3: TGCAGCGCCCAGACAGGGAGAGCCTATGGCTACACCTTC.

This chain joins TRBV12-5 and TRBJ1-5; D is undetermined. The CDR3 length is 15 residues. Germline CDR1 and CDR2: LGHNT and FRNRAP. V was shortened by 2 bases and J by 3 bases, with 11 bases between the two germline ends. The CDR3 is CASGLSVGINQPQHF. The DNA for the CDR3 is TGTGCTAGTGGTTTGAGCGTGGGGATCAATCAGCCCCAGCATTTT.

In DNA, the CDR3 is TGTGCCAGCCAGCCGCTCATGCGGGACATATACTATGGCTACACCTTC. It encodes CASQPLMRDIYYGYTF. The gene calls are TRBV6-6 and TRBJ1-2; tentative D call: TRBD1 (6 bases). Germline CDR1 and CDR2: MNHNY and SVGAGI (reference sequence). The CDR3 loop spans 16 amino acids. V shed 8 bases and J shed 3 bases, with 22 bases lying between them.

The chain employs TRBV29-1 and TRBJ1-2; unclear D gene. Trimming removed 0 bases from V and 7 bases from J, with 15 bases in between. There are 14 residues in the CDR3. Germline values: CDR1 SQVTM, CDR2 ANQGSEA. The CDR3 coding sequence is TGCAGCGTTGAAGATTCTTACACCGAACGTGGCTACACCTTC. It codes for CSVEDSYTERGYTF.

A few counts support this clone. The junction and the germline gene differ at one end; a read error may be behind it. The sample carries other DNA sequences with the same CDR3. V usage is TRBV2 and J usage is TRBJ2-7, with D hard to call. Germline V gene sequence: CDR1 SNHLY, CDR2 FYNNEI. This CDR3 has 12 amino acids. The CDR3 here is CASSEDTYEQYF. CDR3 in DNA: TGTGCCAGCAGCGAAGATACCTACGAGCAGTACTTC. Full variable domain (rest looked up from reference TRBV2 and TRBJ2-7): EPEVTQTPSHQVTQMGQEVILRCVPISNHLYFYWYRQILGQKVEFLVSFYNNEISEKSEIFDDQFSVERPDGSNFTLKIRSTKLEDSAMYFCASSEDTYEQYFGPGTRLTVT.

V is TRBV5-6 and J is TRBJ2-4; 8 bases are a match to TRBD2. The germline CDR1 and CDR2 sequences are SGHDT and YYEEEE. After removal of 3 bases from V and 5 bases from J, the junction contained 7 bases not matched to a gene. This CDR3 contains 15 residues. The CDR3 DNA is TGTGCCAGCAGCTCCCGTAGCGGGGTAGAAAACATTCAGTACTTC. This encodes CASSSRSGVENIQYF.

This chain uses TRBV4-3 with TRBJ2-1, with no clear D. This CDR3 contains 14 residues. Per the germline V gene, CDR1 is LGHNA and CDR2 is YSLEER. V lost 1 base to trimming and J lost 9 bases, with 13 bases between them. CDR3 sequence: CASSQVVGKVEQFF. CDR3 nucleotide sequence: TGCGCCAGCAGCCAAGTCGTGGGGAAGGTTGAGCAGTTCTTC.

This clone came up a few times. The chain couples TRBV7-8 to TRBJ2-1; D is possibly TRBD2 (6 bases). Looked up from germline, CDR1 is SGHVS and CDR2 is FQNEAQ. The V end lost 2 bases, the J end lost 7 bases, and 12 bases lay between the germline ends. The CDR3 covers 14 residues. As DNA, the CDR3 is TGTGCCAGCAGCTTAAGCGACCGGGGGAATGAGCAGTTCTTC. This sequence encodes CASSLSDRGNEQFF.